The 10 T cell receptor beta chains in this list originate from one sample, sequenced in a study of CD8 T cells in ankylosing spondylitis. Regarding the study as a whole: Fewer than 10 highly homologous variants formed a TCR beta motif that appeared characteristic of ankylosing spondylitis blood.

Their recognized antigens are unknown. A single record per CDR3 protein comes from TCRdb applying MiXCR to the 5' RACE reads. The sample includes about 400,000 distinct CDR3 sequences, 20% to 25% of them seen just once. Sequenced material: blood, either unsorted or a sorted T cell fraction (not recorded which). The receptors derive from a male donor with ankylosing spondylitis.

V and J are TRBV12-3 or TRBV12-4 and TRBJ2-5; D is ambiguous. Trimming shortened V by 7 bases and J by 5 bases, and 11 bases separated the two germline ends. CDR3 length: 12 residues. The CDR3 spells CASTDLRETQYF. The CDR3 DNA follows: TGTGCCAGCACAGACCTGAGGGAGACCCAGTACTTC.

This clonotype was recorded a few times. The CDR3 DNA is TGTGCCAGCAGTTTAAGGGACAGCGTAAACACTGAAGCTTTCTTT. The encoded protein is CASSLRDSVNTEAFF. This sequence joins TRBV12-3 or TRBV12-4 and TRBJ1-1, with 7 bases that match TRBD1. The CDR3 is 15 residues long. Unmatched junction bases numbered 5, after V lost 2 bases and J lost 2 bases.

This clonotype was observed a handful of times. The chain uses TRBV7-3 and TRBJ2-1; D uncertain. Trimming stripped 5 bases from V and 10 bases from J, with 15 bases between. This CDR3 has 13 amino acids. CDR1 and CDR2 (germline): SGHTA, FQGTGA. The CDR3 here is CASSLTPSREQFF. CDR3 in DNA: TGTGCCAGCAGCCTTACTCCCTCCCGGGAGCAGTTCTTC.

The chain joins TRBV20-1 to TRBJ1-1; 7 nucleotides line up with TRBD1. V dropped 4 bases and J dropped 6; count of bases not matched to a gene: 8. This CDR3 spans 13 amino acids. Germline-derived CDR1 and CDR2 are DFQATT and SNEGSKA (reference sequence). The CDR3 loop reads CSATRGISAEAFF. The CDR3 DNA is TGCAGTGCTACCAGGGGGATATCGGCTGAAGCTTTCTTT.

The chain has TRBV27 and TRBJ1-5, with D possibly TRBD1 on 5 matching bases. The CDR3 loop spans 15 amino acids. Germline CDR1 is MNHEY and CDR2 is SMNVEV (reference sequence). The V gene lost 3 bases and the J gene lost 1 base, with 10 bases spanning the gap. The CDR3 loop reads CASSFGATSNQPQHF. DNA of the CDR3: TGTGCCAGCAGTTTCGGGGCCACCAGCAATCAGCCCCAGCATTTT.

The chain carries TRBV12-3 or TRBV12-4 and TRBJ2-3, with 8 bases lining up with TRBD2. V lost 7 bases to trimming and J lost 0 bases; unmatched junction nucleotides: 12. This CDR3 has 17 residues. The CDR3 sequence is CASTGTSQVTSTDTQYF. The CDR3, as DNA: TGTGCCAGCACCGGGACTAGTCAAGTAACGAGCACAGATACGCAGTATTTT.

The rearrangement uses TRBV4-1 and TRBJ2-7; 10 bases match TRBD1. The CDR3 is made up of 15 amino acids. The J segment lost 2 bases and the V segment lost 3 bases, leaving 4 bases of the junction unmatched. CDR1 and CDR2 from the germline V gene are MGHRA and YSYEKL. The CDR3, as DNA: TGCGCCAGCAGCCAGACGACAGGGGGCACCTACGAGCAGTACTTC. Translating gives CASSQTTGGTYEQYF.

The chain carries TRBV29-1 and TRBJ1-2; the match to TRBD1 covers 7 bases. The CDR3 runs 12 residues. CDR1 is SQVTM, CDR2 ANQGSEA, per germline. V trimming: 3 bases; J trimming: 8 bases; junction bases outside the gene matches: 6. The CDR3 here is CSVEETGTGYTF. In DNA form, the CDR3 reads TGCAGCGTTGAGGAGACAGGGACCGGCTACACCTTC.

The genes are TRBV24-1 and TRBJ2-1; 7 bases line up with TRBD1. V shed 6 bases, J shed 4 bases, and the junction held 5 bases outside the gene matches. Germline assignment: CDR1 KGHDR and CDR2 SFDVKD. The CDR3 totals 14 residues. The CDR3 reads CATSWTGQYNEQFF. CDR3 DNA sequence: TGTGCCACCAGTTGGACAGGTCAATACAATGAGCAGTTCTTC.

This clonotype was counted a few times. The chain recombines TRBV13 with TRBJ2-2; 8 bases map to TRBD1. V was pared by 5 bases and J by 6 bases, with 11 bases of the junction left unmatched. From germline, CDR1 is PRHDT and CDR2 FYEKMQ (reference sequence). This CDR3 comprises 16 residues. CDR3 amino acids: CASSPQGAQRAGELFF. In DNA form, the CDR3 reads TGTGCCAGCAGCCCTCAGGGGGCGCAGCGGGCCGGGGAGCTGTTTTTT.